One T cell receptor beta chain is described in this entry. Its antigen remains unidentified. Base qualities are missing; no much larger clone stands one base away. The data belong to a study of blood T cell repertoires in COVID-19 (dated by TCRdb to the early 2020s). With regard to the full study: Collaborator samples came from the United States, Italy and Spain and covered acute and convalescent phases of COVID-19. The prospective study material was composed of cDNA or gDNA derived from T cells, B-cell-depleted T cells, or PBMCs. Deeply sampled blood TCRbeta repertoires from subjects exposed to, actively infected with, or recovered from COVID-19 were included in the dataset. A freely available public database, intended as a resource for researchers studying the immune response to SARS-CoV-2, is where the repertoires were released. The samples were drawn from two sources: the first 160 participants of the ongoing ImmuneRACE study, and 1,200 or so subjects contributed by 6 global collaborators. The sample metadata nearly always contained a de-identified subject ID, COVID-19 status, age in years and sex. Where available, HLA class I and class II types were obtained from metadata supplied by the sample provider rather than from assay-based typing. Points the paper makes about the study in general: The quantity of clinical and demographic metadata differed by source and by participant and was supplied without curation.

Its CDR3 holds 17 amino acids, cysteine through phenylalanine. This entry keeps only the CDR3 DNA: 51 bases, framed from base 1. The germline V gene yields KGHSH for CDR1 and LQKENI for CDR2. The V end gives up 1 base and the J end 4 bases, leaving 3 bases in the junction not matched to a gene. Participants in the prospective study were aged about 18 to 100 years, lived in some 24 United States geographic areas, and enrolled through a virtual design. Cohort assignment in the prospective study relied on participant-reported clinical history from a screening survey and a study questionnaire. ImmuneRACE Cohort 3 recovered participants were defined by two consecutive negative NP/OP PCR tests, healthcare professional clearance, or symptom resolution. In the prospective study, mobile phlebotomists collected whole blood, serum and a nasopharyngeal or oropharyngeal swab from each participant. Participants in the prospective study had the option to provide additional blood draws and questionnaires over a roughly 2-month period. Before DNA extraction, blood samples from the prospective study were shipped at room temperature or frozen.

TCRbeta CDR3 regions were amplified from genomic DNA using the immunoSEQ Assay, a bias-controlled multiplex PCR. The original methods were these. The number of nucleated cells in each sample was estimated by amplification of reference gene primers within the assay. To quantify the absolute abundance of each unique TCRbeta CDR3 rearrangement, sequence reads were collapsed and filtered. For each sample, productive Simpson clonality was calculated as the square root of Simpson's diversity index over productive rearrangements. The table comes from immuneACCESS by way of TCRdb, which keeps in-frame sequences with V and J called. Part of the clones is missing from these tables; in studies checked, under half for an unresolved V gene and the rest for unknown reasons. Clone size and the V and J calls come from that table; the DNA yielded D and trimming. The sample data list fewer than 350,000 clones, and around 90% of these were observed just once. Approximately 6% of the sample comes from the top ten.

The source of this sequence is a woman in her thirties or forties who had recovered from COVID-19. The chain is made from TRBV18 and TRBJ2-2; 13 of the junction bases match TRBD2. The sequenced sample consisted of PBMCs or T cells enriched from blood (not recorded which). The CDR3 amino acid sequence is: CASSPLLAGGSTGELFF. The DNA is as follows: TGTGCCAGCTCACCACTACTAGCGGGAGGGTCCACCGGGGAGCTGTTTTTT.